This T cell receptor (beta chain) stems from a study of blood T cells in healthy people across ages. V dropped 6 bases and J dropped 6 bases, with 11 bases sitting between them. This CDR3 is 13 amino acids long. In germline, CDR1 is MNHEY, CDR2 SVGEGT. Through a sample-barcoded 5' primer and a J-beta primer mix, a second PCR was run for roughly 7 to 11 cycles. TCRdb independently ran MiXCR on the 5' RACE reads; one entry per CDR3 protein. The table records 950,000 to 1,200,000 distinct CDR3 sequences, 35% to 40% of them present only once. Total RNA extraction produced at least 5 micrograms (per sample) for the study.

The chain uses TRBV6-2 or TRBV6-3 and TRBJ2-2; tentatively, D is TRBD1 (6 bases). Sequences were obtained from blood. This clonotype originated in a man between 18 and 29 years old in good health. CDR3 DNA: TGTGCCAGCAGCATTGACAGGCCCGGGGAGCTGTTTTTT. It codes for CASSIDRPGELFF.